This is a list of T cell receptor beta chains from one sample in a study of blood T cells in healthy people across ages. TCRdb re-derived calls from the 5' RACE reads in MiXCR, one entry per CDR3 protein. The sample carries 1.5 million or so distinct CDR3 sequences, around two fifths recorded once. Material for sequencing was blood. The receptors come from a young woman in good health. The CDR3 runs from the conserved cysteine through the conserved F or W. Each record gives: D gene, V gene, J gene, clone size, CDR3 protein, CDR3 DNA. A D gene is named only where the DNA matches it firmly. Clone size is shown for a subset of rows, as once, few, many or a class of expanded clone.

NA	TRBV12-3/TRBV12-4	TRBJ1-5	NA	CASSLGPPTVSNQPQHF	TGTGCCAGCAGTTTAGGCCCCCCCACAGTTAGCAATCAGCCCCAGCATTTT
NA	TRBV27	TRBJ1-1	NA	CASSEYGTGNTEAFF	TGTGCCAGCAGTGAATACGGGACGGGGAACACTGAAGCTTTCTTT
NA	TRBV7-2	TRBJ2-7	once	CASSFTMWGHEQYF	TGTGCCAGCAGCTTCACGATGTGGGGCCACGAGCAGTACTTC
NA	TRBV6-5	TRBJ2-7	NA	CASSPRVPYEQYF	TGTGCCAGCAGCCCCAGGGTCCCCTACGAGCAGTACTTC
TRBD2	TRBV29-1	TRBJ2-5	NA	CSVAPGLAGGQVQYF	TGCAGCGTGGCCCCGGGACTAGCGGGAGGGCAGGTGCAGTACTTC
NA	TRBV21-1	TRBJ2-1	NA	CASSKVGSGGADSEQFF	TGTGCCAGCAGCAAAGTGGGGAGCGGGGGGGCCGATAGTGAGCAGTTCTTC
NA	TRBV7-9	TRBJ1-2	NA	CASSSRAQDYTF	TGTGCCAGCAGCTCCCGGGCCCAGGACTACACCTTC
NA	TRBV20-1	TRBJ1-1	NA	CSARTAGANTEAFF	TGCAGTGCTAGAACCGCTGGGGCGAACACTGAAGCTTTCTTT
TRBD2	TRBV7-2	TRBJ2-1	NA	CASSVAGLAGGSVEQFF	TGTGCCAGCAGCGTAGCGGGACTAGCGGGGGGGTCGGTAGAGCAGTTCTTC
NA	TRBV7-2	TRBJ1-3	few	CASRWAGAGNTIYF	TGTGCCAGCAGATGGGCGGGGGCTGGAAACACCATATATTTT
NA	TRBV5-5	TRBJ2-7	few	CASRPSGLDYEQYF	TGTGCCAGCAGGCCGTCGGGGTTGGATTACGAGCAGTACTTC
NA	TRBV5-1	TRBJ1-2	few	CASSGGNINYGYTF	TGCGCCAGCAGCGGGGGGAACATTAACTATGGCTACACCTTC
NA	TRBV5-1	TRBJ2-7	few	CASSLEFGAGEIGQHYEQYF	TGCGCCAGCAGCTTGGAGTTTGGGGCTGGGGAGATTGGACAGCACTACGAGCAGTACTTC
NA	TRBV21-1	TRBJ1-3	NA	CASSKSTTSGNTIYF	TGTGCCAGCAGCAAATCTACAACCTCTGGAAACACCATATATTTT
NA	TRBV11-2	TRBJ2-2	NA	CASSPRAQGGELFF	TGTGCCAGCAGCCCGAGGGCCCAGGGAGGGGAGCTGTTTTTT
NA	TRBV5-1	TRBJ1-1	few	CASSLAPAGSANAEAFF	TGCGCCAGCAGCTTGGCGCCGGCAGGGTCGGCAAACGCTGAAGCTTTCTTT
NA	TRBV2	TRBJ1-2	NA	CASRWTVNYGYTF	TGTGCCAGCAGGTGGACAGTAAACTATGGCTACACCTTC
TRBD1	TRBV10-3	TRBJ2-7	NA	CAISESGDSEQYF	TGTGCCATCAGTGAGTCTGGGGACAGCGAGCAGTACTTC
TRBD2	TRBV7-2	TRBJ2-4	many	CASSPGTSGSRRNIQYF	TGTGCCAGCAGCCCTGGGACTAGCGGGAGTCGGAGAAACATTCAGTACTTC
NA	TRBV20-1	TRBJ2-3	NA	CSAHDPSASTDTQYF	TGCAGTGCTCATGACCCGTCAGCTAGCACAGATACGCAGTATTTT
NA	TRBV7-2	TRBJ2-7	few	CASSPRSGGTYEQYF	TGTGCCAGCAGCCCGAGGAGCGGAGGCACCTACGAGCAGTACTTC
NA	TRBV10-3	TRBJ1-5	NA	CAISEEGNQPQHF	TGTGCCATCAGTGAAGAGGGTAATCAGCCCCAGCATTTT
NA	TRBV5-1	TRBJ1-1	NA	CASSLVFGGPNTEAFF	TGCGCCAGCAGCTTGGTTTTCGGGGGGCCGAACACTGAAGCTTTCTTT
TRBD2	TRBV27	TRBJ2-3	few	CASSTRSGRAISTDTQYF	TGTGCCAGCAGTACCCGCAGCGGGAGGGCCATCAGCACAGATACGCAGTATTTT
TRBD2	TRBV5-5	TRBJ2-7	NA	CASSSNPGLAVRSYEQYF	TGTGCCAGCAGCTCGAATCCGGGACTAGCGGTCCGCTCCTACGAGCAGTACTTC
NA	TRBV27	TRBJ1-6	few	CASSPFGPLYYNSPLHF	TGTGCCAGCAGCCCCTTTGGACCACTCTACTATAATTCACCCCTCCACTTT
NA	TRBV5-1	TRBJ1-5	few	CASSLGGRGDQPQHF	TGCGCCAGCAGCTTGGGGGGCAGGGGAGATCAGCCCCAGCATTTT
NA	TRBV7-9	TRBJ1-5	NA	CASSPPRGDLHQPQHF	TGTGCCAGCAGTCCCCCCCGCGGGGATTTACATCAGCCCCAGCATTTT
NA	TRBV6-2/TRBV6-3	TRBJ1-2	NA	CASSYTDRKRDGYTF	TGTGCCAGCAGTTACACCGACCGGAAGCGCGATGGCTACACCTTC
NA	TRBV7-8	TRBJ1-4	NA	CASSLGFMDEKLFF	TGTGCCAGCAGCTTAGGCTTCATGGATGAAAAACTGTTTTTT
TRBD1	TRBV13	TRBJ1-2	NA	CASSGGTDGGYTF	TGTGCCAGCAGCGGAGGGACAGACGGAGGCTACACCTTC